This T cell receptor (beta chain) is drawn from a study of T cell responses to AZD1222 COVID-19 vaccine. Assay used: immunoSEQ multiplex PCR; TCRdb lists only in-frame clones, some missing. Among some 100,000 clones listed, less than 95% were seen once. The V end lost 5 bases, the J end lost 2 bases, and 13 bases lay between the germline ends. Germline assignment: CDR1 MNHEY and CDR2 SVGAGI. The CDR3 is made up of 14 amino acids. This chain joins TRBV6-5 and TRBJ2-7; D is perhaps TRBD1 or TRBD2 (5 bases each). The sequence derives from an adult in good health. Here the sequenced sample was peripheral blood, taken on day 0 of AZD1222 vaccination. The CDR3 spells CASSRDRLPYEQYF. For the CDR3, the DNA is TGTGCCAGCAGTAGGGACCGGCTTCCCTACGAGCAGTACTTC.